This T cell receptor (beta chain) is from a study of T cell repertoires in cytomegalovirus infection. Study at large: Carrying CMV and the relevant HLA type showed in public TCR beta signatures. Study-level points and caveats: In two of eight donors, the top clonotype was HLA-C-restricted CMV-specific. Summed frequency of shared TCR beta families picked out CMV carriers who also had the relevant HLA.

TCRdb called the reads again in MiXCR, with one record for every CDR3 protein. The sample consists of a few hundred thousand distinct CDR3 sequences, roughly an eighth of them appearing once. Points on this clonotype: Its antigen is not identified.

CDR1 is DFQATT and CDR2 is SNEGSKA in the germline V gene (reference sequence). The CDR3 sequence is 13 residues long. Deletions cut 7 bases from V and 1 base from J, with 13 bases between. Sequencing was carried out using PBMCs. The receptor was derived from a human donor in good health (CMV status not recorded). Some clones in this sample may be carry-over from other donors' samples. The chain is built from TRBV20-1 and TRBJ2-5; D ambiguous. The CDR3 loop reads CSGEDGPQETQYF. The CDR3 DNA is TGCAGTGGAGAGGACGGCCCCCAAGAGACCCAGTACTTC.